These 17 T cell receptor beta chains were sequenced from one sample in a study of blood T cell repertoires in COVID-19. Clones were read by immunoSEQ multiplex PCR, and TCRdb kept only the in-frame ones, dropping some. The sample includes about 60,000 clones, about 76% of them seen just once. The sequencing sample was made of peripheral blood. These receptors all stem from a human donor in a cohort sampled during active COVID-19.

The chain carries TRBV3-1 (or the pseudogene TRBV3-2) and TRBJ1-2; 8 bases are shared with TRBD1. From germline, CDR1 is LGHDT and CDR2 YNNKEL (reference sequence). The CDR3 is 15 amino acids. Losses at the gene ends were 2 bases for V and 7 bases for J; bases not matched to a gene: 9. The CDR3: CASSQKLGDRRGYTF. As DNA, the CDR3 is TGTGCCAGCAGCCAAAAATTAGGGGACAGGCGTGGCTACACCTTC.

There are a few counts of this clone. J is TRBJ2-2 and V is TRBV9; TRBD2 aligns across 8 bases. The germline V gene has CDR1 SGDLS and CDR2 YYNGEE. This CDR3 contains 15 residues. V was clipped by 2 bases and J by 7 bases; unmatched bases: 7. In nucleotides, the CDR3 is TGTGCCAGCAGCGTGACCCCCCGGGGGGGCGGGGAGCTGTTTTTT. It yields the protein CASSVTPRGGGELFF.

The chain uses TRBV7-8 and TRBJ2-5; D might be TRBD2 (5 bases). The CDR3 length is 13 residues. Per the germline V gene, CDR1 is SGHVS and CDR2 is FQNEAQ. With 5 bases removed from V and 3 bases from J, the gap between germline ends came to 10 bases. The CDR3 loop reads CASSRSREETQYF. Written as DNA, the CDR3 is TGTGCCAGCAGCCGCTCGAGGGAAGAGACCCAGTACTTC.

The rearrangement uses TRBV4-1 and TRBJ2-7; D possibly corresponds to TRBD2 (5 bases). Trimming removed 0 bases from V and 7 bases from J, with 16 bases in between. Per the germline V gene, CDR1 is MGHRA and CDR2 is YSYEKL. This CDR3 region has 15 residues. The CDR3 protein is CASSQDSLARREQYF. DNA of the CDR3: TGCGCCAGCAGCCAAGATTCCCTAGCCCGGAGAGAGCAGTACTTC.

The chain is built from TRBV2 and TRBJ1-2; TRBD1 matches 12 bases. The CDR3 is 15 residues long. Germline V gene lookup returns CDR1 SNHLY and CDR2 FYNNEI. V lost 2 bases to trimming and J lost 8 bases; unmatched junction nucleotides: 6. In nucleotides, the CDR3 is TGTGCCAGCAGTGAAAGGGGGACAGGGGGCGAGGGCTACACCTTC. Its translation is CASSERGTGGEGYTF.

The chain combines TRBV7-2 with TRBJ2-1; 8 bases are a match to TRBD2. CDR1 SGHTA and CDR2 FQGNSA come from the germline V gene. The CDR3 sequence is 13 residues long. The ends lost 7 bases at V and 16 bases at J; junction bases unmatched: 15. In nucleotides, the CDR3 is TGTGCCAGCAAATTAGGTCCAGCGGGGGACGGATTCTTC. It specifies CASKLGPAGDGFF.

The CDR3 loop reads CSVFTGAEAFF. The CDR3 DNA is TGCAGCGTTTTTACAGGGGCTGAAGCTTTCTTT. The V gene is TRBV29-1, the J gene TRBJ1-1, with 7 positions matching TRBD1. The CDR3 spans 11 residues. Germline CDR1 SQVTM, CDR2 ANQGSEA. Trimming took 5 bases from V and 6 from J; bases not matched to a gene: 3.

The CDR3 loop is CASSKQGNWETQYF. As DNA, the CDR3 is TGTGCCAGCAGCAAGCAGGGTAATTGGGAGACCCAGTACTTC. The rearrangement uses TRBV5-6 and TRBJ2-5; D may be TRBD1 (5 bases). Germline V gene lookup returns CDR1 SGHDT and CDR2 YYEEEE. The CDR3 spans 14 residues. V lost 4 bases to trimming and J lost 5 bases, with 15 bases between them.

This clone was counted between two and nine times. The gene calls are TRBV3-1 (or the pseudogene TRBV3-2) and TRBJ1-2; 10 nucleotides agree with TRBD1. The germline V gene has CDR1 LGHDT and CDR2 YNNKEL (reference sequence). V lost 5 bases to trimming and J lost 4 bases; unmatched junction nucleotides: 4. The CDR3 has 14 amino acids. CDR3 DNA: TGTGCCAGCAGCGAGGGGGACAGGGGCTATGGCTACACCTTC. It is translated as CASSEGDRGYGYTF.

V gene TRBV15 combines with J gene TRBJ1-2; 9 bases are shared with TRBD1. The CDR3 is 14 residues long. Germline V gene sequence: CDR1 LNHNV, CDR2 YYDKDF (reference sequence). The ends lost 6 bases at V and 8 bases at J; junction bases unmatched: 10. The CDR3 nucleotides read TGTGCCACCAGTCCGTCGGGACAGGGCCTCGGCTACACCTTC. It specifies CATSPSGQGLGYTF.

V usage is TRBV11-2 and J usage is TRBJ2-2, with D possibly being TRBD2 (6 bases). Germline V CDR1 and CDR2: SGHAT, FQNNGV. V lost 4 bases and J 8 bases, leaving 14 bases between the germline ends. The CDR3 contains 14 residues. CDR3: CASSSQRRVGELFF. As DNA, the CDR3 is TGTGCCAGCAGCTCTCAGCGGAGGGTTGGGGAGCTGTTTTTT.

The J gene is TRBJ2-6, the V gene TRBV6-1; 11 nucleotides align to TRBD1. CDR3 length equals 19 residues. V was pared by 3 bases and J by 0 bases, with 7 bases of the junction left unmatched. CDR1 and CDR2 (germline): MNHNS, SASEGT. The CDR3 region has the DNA TGTGCCAGCAGTGAGAGTCGGACAGGGGGCAGCTCTGGGGCCAACGTCCTGACTTTC. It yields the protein CASSESRTGGSSGANVLTF.

The chain's CDR3 is CASSVDSSMREQYF. The CDR3 nucleotides are TGTGCCAGCAGCGTTGACTCTTCTATGAGGGAGCAGTACTTC. The chain employs TRBV5-5 and TRBJ2-7; D unclear. The V end lost 4 bases, the J end lost 7 bases, and 18 bases lay between the germline ends. CDR3 length: 14 amino acids. Looked up from germline, CDR1 is SGHKS and CDR2 is YYEKEE (reference sequence).

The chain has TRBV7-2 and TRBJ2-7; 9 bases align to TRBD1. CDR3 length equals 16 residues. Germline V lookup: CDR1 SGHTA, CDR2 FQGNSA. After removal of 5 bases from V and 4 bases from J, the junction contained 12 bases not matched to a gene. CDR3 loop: CASSQVSGTGFYEQYF. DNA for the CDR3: TGTGCCAGCAGCCAAGTTTCGGGGACAGGGTTTTACGAGCAGTACTTC.

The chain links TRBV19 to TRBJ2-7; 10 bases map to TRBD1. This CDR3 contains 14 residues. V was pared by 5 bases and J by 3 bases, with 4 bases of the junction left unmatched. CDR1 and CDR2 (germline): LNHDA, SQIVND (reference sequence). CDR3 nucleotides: TGTGCCAGTAGTTACCGGGACAGGGGCTACGAGCAGTACTTC. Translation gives CASSYRDRGYEQYF.

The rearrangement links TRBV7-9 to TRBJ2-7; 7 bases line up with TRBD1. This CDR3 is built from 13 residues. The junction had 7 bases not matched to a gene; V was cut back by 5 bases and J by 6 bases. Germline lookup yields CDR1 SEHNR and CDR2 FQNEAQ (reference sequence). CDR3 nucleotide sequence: TGTGCCAGCAGCCCTGGACAGGTTGGCGAGCAGTACTTC. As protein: CASSPGQVGEQYF.

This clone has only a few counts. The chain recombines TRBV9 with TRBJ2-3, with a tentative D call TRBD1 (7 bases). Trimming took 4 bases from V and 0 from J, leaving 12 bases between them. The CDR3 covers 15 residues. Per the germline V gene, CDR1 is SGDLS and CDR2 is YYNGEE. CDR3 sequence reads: CASSPQGGSTDTQYF. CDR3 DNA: TGTGCCAGCAGCCCTCAGGGGGGTAGCACAGATACGCAGTATTTT.